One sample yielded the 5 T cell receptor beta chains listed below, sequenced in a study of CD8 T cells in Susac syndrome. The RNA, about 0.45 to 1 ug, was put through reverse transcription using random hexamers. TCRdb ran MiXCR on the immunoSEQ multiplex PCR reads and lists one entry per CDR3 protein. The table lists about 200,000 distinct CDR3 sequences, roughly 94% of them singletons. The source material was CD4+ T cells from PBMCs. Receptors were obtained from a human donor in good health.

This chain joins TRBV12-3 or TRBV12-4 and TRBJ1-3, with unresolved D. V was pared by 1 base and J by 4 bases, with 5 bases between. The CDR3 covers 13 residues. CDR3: CASSLEAGNTIYF. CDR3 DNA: TGTGCCAGCAGTTTAGAAGCGGGAAACACCATATATTTT.

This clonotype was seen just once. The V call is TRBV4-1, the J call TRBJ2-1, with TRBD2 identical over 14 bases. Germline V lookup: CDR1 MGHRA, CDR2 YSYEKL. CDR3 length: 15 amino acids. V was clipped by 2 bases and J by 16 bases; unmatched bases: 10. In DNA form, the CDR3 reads TGCGCCAGCAGCCAATCAGAGGGACTAGCGGGAGTATTCTTCTTC. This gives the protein CASSQSEGLAGVFFF.

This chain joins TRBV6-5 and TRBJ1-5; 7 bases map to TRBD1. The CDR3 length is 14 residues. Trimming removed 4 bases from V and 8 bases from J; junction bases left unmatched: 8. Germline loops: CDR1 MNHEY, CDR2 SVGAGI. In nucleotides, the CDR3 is TGTGCCAGCAGTTTCCGGACAGGTTTTGAGCCCCAGCATTTT. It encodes CASSFRTGFEPQHF.

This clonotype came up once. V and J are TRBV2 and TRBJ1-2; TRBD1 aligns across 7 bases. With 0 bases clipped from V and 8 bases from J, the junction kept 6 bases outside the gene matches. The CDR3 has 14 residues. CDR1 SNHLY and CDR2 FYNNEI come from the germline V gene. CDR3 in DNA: TGTGCCAGCAGTGAAGCGACAGGGTTAGGCGGCTACACCTTC. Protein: CASSEATGLGGYTF.

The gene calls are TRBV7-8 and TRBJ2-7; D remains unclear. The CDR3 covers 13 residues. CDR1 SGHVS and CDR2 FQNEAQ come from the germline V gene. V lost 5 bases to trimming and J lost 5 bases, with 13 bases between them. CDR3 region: CASSETHSDEQYV. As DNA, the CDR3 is TGTGCCAGCAGCGAGACCCATAGTGACGAGCAGTACGTC.